This TCR beta chain was captured in a study of blood T cells in healthy people across ages (dated by TCRdb to the mid-2010s). At the level of the whole study: In model experiments, template switching captured roughly one uniquely barcoded TCR beta cDNA molecule for every two T cells. Donors of different ages were randomly distributed across sequencing lanes to avoid experimental bias. Four age groups were formed from the donors: young (average approximately 17 years), middle-aged (approximately 41), aged (over 55) and long-lived (roughly 88). To track age-related changes in TCR beta repertoire diversity, the study relied on deep sequencing normalized with unique cDNA molecular identifiers. Using the same blood draw, the study looked at two additional independent replicas of 1 million unique cDNA reads for two donors, one aged 18 to 30 and the other aged 80 or older. Findings and caveats that apply to the study as a whole: Observed TCR beta diversity correlated strongly with the percentage of naive T cells measured by flow cytometry. The CMV infection status of donors was not known, potentially confounding age-related changes in expanded clonotypes. Estimates of total diversity based on one million sequenced T cells were regarded as lower bounds and as underestimates. Compared with the aged group, more naive CD4+ T cells, fewer expanded clones and increased TCR diversity were shown by the long-lived group, suggesting age selection. Since profiling was done on bulk unsorted PBMCs, naive and antigen-experienced compartments could not be conclusively compared. As age increased, observed TCR beta diversity per million T cells dropped in a roughly linear way, and a significant reduction was already evident by age 40.

As concerns this clonotype: It has no known antigen specificity. Qualities for individual bases were not recorded, and no much larger clone is one base off.

The roughly 42 donors, aged roughly 6 to 90 years, were systemically healthy Caucasian individuals from Russia. Each donor gave ten milliliters of peripheral blood, drawn into EDTA-treated Vacutainer tubes. Ficoll-Paque density-gradient centrifugation was used to isolate PBMCs, with at least 6.5 million obtained per sample. Total RNA was extracted from PBMCs with Trizol reagent, with at least 6 micrograms obtained per sample. The percentages of naive CD45RAhigh/CD27high T cells were determined by flow cytometry on a PBMC aliquot from every donor. Receptor amplification or capture employed 5' RACE. The instrument was an Illumina HiSeq 2500. A second PCR of roughly 7 to 12 cycles was run with a J-beta primer mix and a sample-barcoded 5' primer. A template-switch 5' adaptor carrying 12 random nucleotides introduced a unique molecular identifier onto each TCR beta cDNA molecule. Each sample yielded at least 2.5 million CDR3-containing paired-end reads. First-strand cDNA was synthesized from all RNA with the Mint cDNA synthesis kit, primed by a TRBC-specific oligonucleotide. Following uracil-DNA glycosylase treatment, a first 18-cycle PCR with universal primers M1SS and BC2_uni_R was performed on all cDNA. The paper's processing steps were these. Each sample was normalized by randomly selecting 1 million high-quality reads, each carrying a distinct molecular identifier. Instead of being binned into consensus sequences, reads that shared molecular identifiers were thrown out. MiTCR, with a Q25 quality threshold and the strictest error-elimination algorithm, was used for CDR3 identification, clonotype clustering and error correction. A nonparametric unseen species model with Euler transformation was used to estimate lower-bound total TCR beta diversity. TCRdb reran the public reads through fastp at Q25 and MiXCR, keeping productive beta chains. Identical CDR3 proteins give one entry, which carries the most common genes and DNA. TCRdb's processing, not the authors', yielded these V and J calls. Within this sample are 550,000 to 800,000 distinct CDR3 sequences, with roughly 32% of them counted one time only. The ten largest clones represent about 16% of the sample.

From a lookup of the germline V gene, CDR1 and CDR2 are SGHDN and FVKESK. Trimming accounts for 0 bases at V and 3 bases at J, while the number of junction bases matched to no gene is 7. The CDR3 numbers 17 residues from cysteine through phenylalanine. Of all the DNA, just the CDR3 is kept, 51 bases in frame from base 1. Recombination joined TRBV14 with TRBJ2-3, with 9 junctional bases fitting TRBD2. The origin of this receptor is a woman older than 75 in good health. Donor details come from another sample of the same person, matched by shared clones. Sample: blood. CDR3 sequence: CASSQDVAGDPTDTQYF. The DNA sequence is as follows: TGTGCCAGCAGCCAAGATGTAGCGGGAGATCCGACAGATACGCAGTATTTT.